This T cell receptor beta chain was obtained from a study of human T cells and chemical hapten exposure listed by TCRdb under 2021. Regarding the study in general: Libraries were pooled for sequencing, and variation in per-sample TCR yields was attributed mainly to small differences in library volumes within the pool. Each blood RNA sample was used to sequence both TCR alpha and TCR beta chains. This study followed changes in the peripheral blood TCR repertoire in vivo during primary and secondary sensitization of alopecia patients to the hapten diphenylcyclopropenone (DPC). What the work shows at the level of the full study, not this receptor alone: Repeated subsampling changed both the strength of the expansion versus patch-test correlation and the threshold at which that correlation became significant. The number of TCRs above 1 in 1000 frequency did not change with DPC sensitization; there was no evidence of global repertoire structure alterations.

Concerning this clonotype: It lacks a known antigen. Per-base qualities were not stored, and no clone one base away is much larger.

The CDR3 contains 15 residues, cysteine and phenylalanine counted. CDR3 DNA is the only sequence kept; it has 45 bases, read in frame from the first base. V lost 0 bases and J lost 4 bases, and the count of bases not matched to a germline gene is 2. Per the germline V gene (reference sequence), MNHEY is the CDR1 and SMNVEV is the CDR2. In light of the paper, this sample's time point label describes: healthy volunteer bleed at 6 weeks. Total RNA was extracted from unfractionated whole blood collected in Tempus Blood RNA tubes. A few healthy volunteers were used as TCR sequencing controls and were bled at day 0, 2 weeks and 6 weeks. Library method: RACE. For sequencing, a NextSeq 500 was employed. Library preparation attached unique molecular identifiers to individual cDNA molecules for quantitative, reproducible TCR counting. The original pipeline was this. Samples had a median of about 90,000 TCRs, with a range from about 23,224 to 750,000. V, J and CDR3 annotation of the TCR reads was carried out using the Decombinator software suite. For the PS versus PT1 abundance plots, all samples were subsampled to the same number of TCRs (28,000). Expanded TCRs were defined as absent before sensitization and observed at least eight times at the 2-week time point. TCRdb trimmed public reads at Q25 via fastp, called clones via MiXCR and kept in-frame beta chains. Rows matching on CDR3 protein sequence are summarized as one entry with the most common DNA and genes. What appears here as the V and J calls and clone size reflects TCRdb's work, not the paper's. The sample has 75,000 to 80,000 distinct CDR3 sequences on record, about 9.2% of them singletons. The top ten hold 1.5% to 2% of the sample.

This chain is built from TRBV27 and TRBJ1-4, with 7 junctional bases fitting TRBD1. The sequence came from a female donor in good health. Some clones in this sample may be carry-over from other donors' samples. Sequencing used whole blood. The DNA reads TGTGCCAGCAGTTTATCACAGGGGTATAATGAAAAACTGTTTTTT. It codes for CASSLSQGYNEKLFF.